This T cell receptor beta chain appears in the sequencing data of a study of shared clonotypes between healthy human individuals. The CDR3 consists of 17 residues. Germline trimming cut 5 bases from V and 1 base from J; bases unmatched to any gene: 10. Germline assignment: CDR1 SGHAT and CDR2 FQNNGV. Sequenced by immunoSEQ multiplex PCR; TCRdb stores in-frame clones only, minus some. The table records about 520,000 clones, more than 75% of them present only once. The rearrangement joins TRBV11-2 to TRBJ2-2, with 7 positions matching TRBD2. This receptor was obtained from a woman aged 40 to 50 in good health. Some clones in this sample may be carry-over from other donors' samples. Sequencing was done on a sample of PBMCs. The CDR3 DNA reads TGTGCCAGCAGCCAACTAGCGTCAGGCCGGAACACCGGGGAGCTGTTTTTT. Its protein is CASSQLASGRNTGELFF.